Shown below are 19 T cell receptor beta chains from a single sample sequenced in a study of shared clonotypes between healthy human individuals. Clones were sequenced by immunoSEQ multiplex PCR, and TCRdb holds only the in-frame ones, with some missing. The sample lists about 1.1 million clones; 70% to 85% were seen once. The specimen sequenced was memory CD4+ T cells from PBMCs. Described subset: CD45RA-negative fraction. The receptors were gathered from a man aged 18 to 35 in good health. Some clones in this sample may be carry-over from other donors' samples.

In its sample, this clone was seen many times. The rearrangement uses TRBV7-9 and TRBJ1-1, with a possible D match to TRBD1 (6 bases). The V gene's germline CDR1 is SEHNR and CDR2 FQNEAQ (reference sequence). The germline V and J ends were trimmed by 1 base and 10 bases, with 10 bases remaining between them. The CDR3 runs to 12 residues. CDR3 in DNA: TGTGCCAGCAGCTTAGTTACGGGGGCAGCTTTCTTT. Translated, it gives CASSLVTGAAFF.

This clone showed up just a few times. Within the sample, other DNA sequences also encode this same CDR3. The V call is TRBV11-2, the J call TRBJ1-3; no definite D call. The V end was cut by 1 base, the J end by 7 bases, with 2 bases between. The CDR3 runs to 11 residues. The germline CDR1 and CDR2 sequences are SGHAT and FQNNGV. For the CDR3, the DNA is TGTGCCAGCAGCTTAGGTAACACCATATATTTT. It specifies CASSLGNTIYF.

The CDR3 bases are TGTGCCACCAGATTGTGGCAGGGATCCTACGAGCAGTACTTC. Protein: CATRLWQGSYEQYF. V usage is TRBV15 and J usage is TRBJ2-7; TRBD1 might be the D (5 bases). CDR3 length: 14 residues. Germline values: CDR1 LNHNV, CDR2 YYDKDF (reference sequence). Trimming removed 6 bases from V and 1 base from J, with 13 bases in between. The variable domain in full, with the rest retrieved from reference TRBV15 and TRBJ2-7, is DAMVIQNPRYQVTQFGKPVTLSCSQTLNHNVMYWYQQKSSQAPKLLFHYYDKDFNNEADTPDNFQSRRPNTSFCFLDIRSPGLGDTAMYLCATRLWQGSYEQYFGPGTRLTVT.

The chain couples TRBV7-2 to TRBJ2-7, with D perhaps assigned TRBD1 or TRBD2 (5 bases each). V lost 7 bases, J lost 6 bases, and 22 bases lay in between. CDR3 size: 15 residues. Germline CDR1 reads SGHTA; CDR2 reads FQGNSA. The chain's CDR3 is CASNAVPGRPAEQYF. CDR3 DNA sequence: TGTGCCAGCAACGCAGTGCCGGGACGTCCTGCCGAGCAGTACTTC.

The table lists this clone with a count of one. V and J are TRBV19 and TRBJ1-2; D is possibly TRBD1 (6 bases). The germline CDR1 and CDR2 sequences are LNHDA and SQIVND (reference sequence). The ends were cut back, 3 bases at V and 4 bases at J, with 12 bases in the middle. The CDR3 spans 14 residues. As DNA, the CDR3 is TGTGCCAGTAGTATGACCGGGGGCATCTATGGCTACACCTTC. Its translation: CASSMTGGIYGYTF.

This chain connects TRBV6-6 to TRBJ2-1, with TRBD2 as a possible D gene (6 bases). Germline V CDR1 and CDR2: MNHNY, SVGAGI (reference sequence). The CDR3 is made up of 15 amino acids. Trimming stripped 6 bases from V and 7 bases from J, with 19 bases between. CDR3 coding DNA: TGTGCCAGCAGCTCCAGTGGGCAGGCGGGGAATGAGCAGTTCTTC. This translates into CASSSSGQAGNEQFF.

This clone has just a few counts. Other DNA sequences in the same sample also yield this CDR3. This sequence joins TRBV18 and TRBJ2-7; 7 bases line up with TRBD1. Trimming took 6 bases from V and 6 from J; bases not matched to a gene: 8. This CDR3 contains 13 residues. In germline, CDR1 is KGHSH, CDR2 LQKENI. As DNA, the CDR3 is TGTGCCAGCTCTCCCGACAGGGAAGGCGAGCAGTACTTC. Translating gives CASSPDREGEQYF.

In this sample, this clone turned up a few times. V usage is TRBV14 and J usage is TRBJ1-2; 7 bases align to TRBD1. The CDR3 sequence is 16 residues long. The ends lost 1 base at V and 4 bases at J; junction bases unmatched: 9. Germline V CDR1 and CDR2: SGHDN, FVKESK. CDR3 sequence: CASSQGRTGQIYGYTF. CDR3 coding DNA: TGTGCCAGCAGCCAAGGGAGGACAGGACAAATCTATGGCTACACCTTC.

V gene TRBV7-6 combines with J gene TRBJ2-2; no firm D call. The CDR3 runs to 12 residues. With 3 bases removed from V and 6 bases from J, the gap between germline ends came to 5 bases. Looked up from germline, CDR1 is SGHVS and CDR2 is FNYEAQ. The CDR3 sequence: CASSFVSGELFF. CDR3 nucleotides: TGTGCCAGCAGCTTTGTTTCCGGGGAGCTGTTTTTT. Filled out from reference TRBV7-6 and TRBJ2-2, the complete variable domain reads GAGVSQSPRYKVTKRGQDVALRCDPISGHVSLYWYRQALGQGPEFLTYFNYEAQQDKSGLPNDRFSAERPEGSISTLTIQRTEQRDSAMYRCASSFVSGELFFGEGSRLTVL.

The chain joins TRBV5-1 to TRBJ2-7; 7 nucleotides align to TRBD1. Germline assignment: CDR1 SGHRS and CDR2 YFSETQ. The CDR3 has 16 residues. After removal of 2 bases from V and 6 bases from J, the junction contained 14 bases not matched to a gene. CDR3: CASSLTSTGFAGEQYF. The CDR3 coding sequence is TGCGCCAGCAGCTTAACATCGACAGGGTTTGCGGGCGAGCAGTACTTC.

The chain employs TRBV9 and TRBJ2-1; the match to TRBD2 covers 8 bases. V gave up 0 bases and J gave up 5 bases; unmatched junction bases: 4. Germline V lookup: CDR1 SGDLS, CDR2 YYNGEE. This CDR3 region has 15 residues. The CDR3 region has the DNA TGTGCCAGCAGCGTAGGCGGGAGGAGGGACAATGAGCAGTTCTTC. Amino acid sequence: CASSVGGRRDNEQFF.

The V call is TRBV2, the J call TRBJ2-4; D gene unclear. V dropped 6 bases and J dropped 4 bases, with 4 bases sitting between them. The CDR3 length is 11 residues. The V gene's germline CDR1 is SNHLY and CDR2 FYNNEI. Written as DNA, the CDR3 is TGTGCCAGCAGCCTGAAAAACATTCAGTACTTC. It codes for CASSLKNIQYF.

This rearrangement joins TRBV4-1 to TRBJ1-4; D is undetermined. In germline, CDR1 is MGHRA, CDR2 YSYEKL. CDR3 length: 14 residues. Trimming left V 5 bases short and J 13 bases short, with 20 bases between. CDR3 residues: CASSLDQMPGGLFF. In DNA form, the CDR3 reads TGCGCCAGCAGCTTGGACCAGATGCCTGGTGGACTGTTTTTT.

The chain is built from TRBV12-5 and TRBJ1-1; tentative D call: TRBD1 (6 bases). CDR3 length: 13 amino acids. CDR1 and CDR2 (germline): LGHNT, FRNRAP. V was clipped by 8 bases and J by 0 bases, with 10 bases between them. CDR3 amino acids: CASRQGLNTEAFF. DNA for the CDR3: TGTGCTAGTCGGCAGGGGTTGAACACTGAAGCTTTCTTT.

The chain couples TRBV7-9 to TRBJ1-2; 9 positions match TRBD1. The CDR3 totals 14 residues. V lost 3 bases and J lost 5; bases outside the gene matches: 4. CDR1 SEHNR and CDR2 FQNEAQ come from the germline V gene (reference sequence). The CDR3 DNA reads as TGTGCCAGCAGCTTCCCCGGGACAGGGTATGGCTACACCTTC. Encoded protein: CASSFPGTGYGYTF.

The V and J genes are TRBV28 and TRBJ1-1, with TRBD1 as a possible D gene (6 bases). Deletions cut 5 bases from V and 1 base from J, with 17 bases between. The germline V gene has CDR1 MDHEN and CDR2 SYDVKM. The CDR3 extends over 16 amino acids. In DNA form, the CDR3 reads TGTGCCAGCAGTCGCGGACAGTGGGGGGGGAACACTGAAGCTTTCTTT. This gives the protein CASSRGQWGGNTEAFF.

This clone was picked up one time. This chain uses TRBV5-1 with TRBJ2-7; no firm D call. V lost 0 bases to trimming and J lost 6 bases, with 13 bases between them. The CDR3 is made up of 14 amino acids. Germline-derived CDR1 and CDR2 are SGHRS and YFSETQ. The CDR3: CASSLDWGSREQYF. The CDR3, as DNA: TGCGCCAGCAGCTTGGATTGGGGTTCGCGCGAGCAGTACTTC.

Here the CDR3 DNA reads TGTGCCAGCAGCATTTCTAGCGGGAGGGGGACCGGGGAGCTGTTTTTT. Protein: CASSISSGRGTGELFF. This chain uses TRBV5-4 with TRBJ2-2; 12 positions agree with TRBD2. This CDR3 region has 16 residues. V dropped 4 bases and J dropped 5; count of bases not matched to a gene: 6. Germline V lookup: CDR1 SGHNT, CDR2 YYREEE (reference sequence).

With respect to this clone: A single base separates this from a much larger clone, so it may be a read error. V gene TRBV20-1 combines with J gene TRBJ2-1; D gene ambiguous. The V end was cut by 6 bases, the J end by 5 bases, with 5 bases between. The CDR3 extends over 10 amino acids. Germline CDR1 DFQATT, CDR2 SNEGSKA (reference sequence). The DNA of the CDR3 is TGCAGTGCCCTCCACAATGAGCAGTTCTTC. The encoded protein is CSALHNEQFF.